This T cell receptor beta chain emerged from a study of blood T cell repertoires in COVID-19. As for the study in general: Material from acute and convalescent COVID-19 was sourced from the United States, Italy and Spain. The cDNA or gDNA used as material had been derived from T cells, B-cell-depleted T cells, or PBMCs.

CDR1 and CDR2 from the germline V gene are MGHRA and YSYEKL. The V gene lost 5 bases and the J gene lost 4 bases, with 12 bases spanning the gap. The CDR3 covers 14 residues. Authors' data handling: Amplifying reference gene primers gave estimates of nucleated cell counts. The assay was immunoSEQ multiplex PCR, and TCRdb's table has in-frame clones only and misses some. V, J and clone size reflect that table, while D and trimming were determined from the DNA. Among 65,000 to 80,000 clones listed, around nine tenths were seen once. This receptor was obtained from a man in his forties or fifties with active COVID-19. Sequences were obtained from peripheral blood. This chain connects TRBV4-1 to TRBJ1-5, with D possibly matching TRBD1 (5 bases). The CDR3 spells CASSSQVWNQPQHF. The CDR3 coding sequence is TGCGCCAGCAGCTCACAGGTCTGGAATCAGCCCCAGCATTTT.